This T cell receptor beta chain was captured in a study of CD8+ T cells in alopecia areata. Study as a whole: Tofacitinib was taken orally by treated patients, and the dose was 5 to 10 mg twice daily. By percentage of affected scalp area, the severity of treated patients was scored. Regarding the study as a whole: Tofacitinib significantly brought down scalp clonality and expanded CD8+ clones among top 100.

With respect to this clone: Its target is unknown.

Reverse transcribed after extraction, RNA yielded cDNA as the sequencing template. Here immunoSEQ multiplex PCR was the method, and the copy in TCRdb shows in-frame clones only, minus some. The sample has 170,000 or so clones, about 55% seen once. There are 15 residues in the CDR3. Per the germline V gene, CDR1 is SGHAT and CDR2 is FQNNGV. V lost 4 bases and J lost 2, with 13 bases in between. The treatment denotes: oral pan-JAK inhibitor, 5-10 mg twice daily. Patients with alopecia areata provided lesional scalp punch biopsies as well as peripheral blood. The chain recombines TRBV11-2 with TRBJ2-3; D not certain. The sample here was CD8+ T cells sorted from blood, taken at week 24, from a patient treated with tofacitinib. The sequence was obtained from a human donor with alopecia areata. CDR3: CASSSPGQNTDTQYF. The CDR3 nucleotides read TGTGCCAGCAGCTCACCGGGCCAAAACACAGATACGCAGTATTTT.